This TCR beta chain came from a study of T cell repertoires in cytomegalovirus infection. Study-level information: Public TCR beta signatures were indicative of both CMV infection and a matching HLA type.

Note on this clonotype: Its matching antigen is unknown.

The study, taken as a whole, reports: Cumulative frequency (of public TCR beta family members) identified carriers of CMV plus the relevant HLA. Ex vivo, HLA-C-restricted CMV-specific TCR beta clonotypes prevailed over the rest of the response.

Using its own MiXCR run on the reads, TCRdb lists one record per CDR3 protein. The sample shows some 240,000 distinct CDR3 sequences, 17% of them seen only once. The receptor's source is a human donor in good health (CMV status not recorded). Some clones in this sample may be carry-over from other donors' samples. The sample was CD8+ T cells from PBMCs.

CDR3 region: CATWEASSYEQYF. In DNA form, the CDR3 reads TGTGCCACCTGGGAGGCAAGCTCCTACGAGCAGTACTTC. The chain is built from TRBV6-5 and TRBJ2-7; maybe TRBD2 (6 bases). The V end lost 10 bases, the J end lost 0 bases, and 13 bases lay between the germline ends. The CDR3 loop spans 13 amino acids. Germline V lookup: CDR1 MNHEY, CDR2 SVGAGI.